Listed below are T cell receptor beta chains from one sample, sequenced in a study of shared clonotypes between healthy human individuals. The table came from immunoSEQ multiplex PCR; TCRdb's copy has only in-frame clones and leaves some out. Among under 550,000 clones, 90% to 96% were seen once, and the ten largest hold 0.055% to 0.075%. Sequenced sample: naive CD4+ T cells sorted from blood. These receptors all come from a young woman in good health. CDR3s include the opening cysteine and the closing phenylalanine or tryptophan. D genes are given only for firm matches.

>TRBJ1-4|TRBV2|NA
CATNGRLNEKLFF
TGTGCCACCAACGGTCGGCTAAATGAAAAACTGTTTTTT
>TRBJ1-2|TRBV28|NA
CASRYNGYTF
TGTGCCAGCAGGTACAATGGCTACACCTTC
>TRBJ2-7|TRBV28|TRBD1
CASRKGQGGSYEQYF
TGTGCCAGCAGAAAAGGACAGGGGGGCTCCTACGAGCAGTACTTC
>TRBJ2-3|TRBV20-1|NA
CSAKERYTQYF
TGCAGTGCTAAAGAGCGCTATACGCAGTATTTT
>TRBJ2-5|TRBV10-1|TRBD1
CASSDPRGRRETQYF
TGCGCCAGCAGTGACCCCAGGGGGCGGCGGGAGACCCAGTACTTC
>TRBJ2-7|TRBV18|NA
CASSPWNRGMGEQYF
TGTGCCAGCTCACCATGGAATAGGGGAATGGGCGAGCAGTACTTC
>TRBJ1-2|TRBV29-1|NA
CSVDLGGGSYGYTF
TGCAGCGTTGACTTGGGGGGCGGAAGCTATGGCTACACCTTC
>TRBJ2-3|TRBV7-8|NA
CASSLAEATDTQYF
TGTGCCAGCAGCTTAGCGGAGGCGACAGATACGCAGTATTTT
>TRBJ2-7|TRBV2|TRBD2
CASRTRLAGGSEQYF
TGTGCCAGCAGGACCAGACTAGCGGGAGGGAGCGAGCAGTACTTC
>TRBJ1-3|TRBV19|NA
CASRNVDSSGNTIYF
TGTGCCAGTAGAAACGTCGACAGCTCTGGAAACACCATATATTTT
>TRBJ1-1|TRBV6-4|NA
CASGGGRVVTEAFF
TGTGCCAGCGGGGGGGGGAGGGTTGTCACTGAAGCTTTCTTT
>TRBJ1-5|TRBV5-1|NA
CASSLGELNQPQHF
TGCGCCAGCAGCTTGGGGGAGCTTAATCAGCCCCAGCATTTT
>TRBJ1-1|TRBV10-2|NA
CAAGRGTEAFF
TGCGCCGCGGGCAGGGGCACTGAAGCTTTCTTT
>TRBJ2-1|TRBV28|NA
CASSLTGKARNEQFF
TGTGCCAGCAGTTTGACCGGGAAGGCTCGGAATGAGCAGTTCTTC
>TRBJ2-2|TRBV19|NA
CASSSTRPAGELFF
TGTGCCAGTAGTTCCACCCGACCAGCCGGGGAGCTGTTTTTT
>TRBJ2-3|TRBV18|NA
CASSSSDTQYF
TGTGCCAGCTCCAGTTCAGATACGCAGTATTTT
>TRBJ2-7|TRBV7-8|TRBD2
CASSLAGAGLAGHSYEQYF
TGTGCCAGCAGCTTAGCGGGGGCCGGTCTAGCGGGCCACTCCTACGAGCAGTACTTC
>TRBJ2-3|TRBV13|NA
CASSFVGSGDTQYF
TGTGCCAGCAGCTTTGTAGGGTCGGGTGATACGCAGTATTTT
>TRBJ1-2|TRBV27|NA
CASSWDLNYGYTF
TGTGCCAGCAGTTGGGACCTAAACTATGGCTACACCTTC
>TRBJ2-1|TRBV7-2|TRBD1
CASSQRGSGQGANEQFF
TGTGCCAGCAGCCAAAGGGGTTCGGGACAGGGGGCGAATGAGCAGTTCTTC